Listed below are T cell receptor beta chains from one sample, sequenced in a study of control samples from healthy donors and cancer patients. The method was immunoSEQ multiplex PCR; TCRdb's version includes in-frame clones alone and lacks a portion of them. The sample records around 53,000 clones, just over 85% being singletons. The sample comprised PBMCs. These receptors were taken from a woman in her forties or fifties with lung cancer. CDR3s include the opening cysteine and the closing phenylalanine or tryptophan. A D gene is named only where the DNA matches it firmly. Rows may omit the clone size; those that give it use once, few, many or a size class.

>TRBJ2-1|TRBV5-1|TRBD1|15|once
CASSWGRTGGTEQFF
TGCGCCAGCAGCTGGGGAAGGACAGGGGGCACTGAGCAGTTCTTC
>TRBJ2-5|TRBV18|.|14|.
CASSPRQGTETQYF
TGTGCCAGCTCACCACGGCAGGGTACGGAGACCCAGTACTTC
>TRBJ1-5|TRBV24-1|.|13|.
CATARSSNQPQHF
TGTGCCACCGCCAGAAGTAGCAATCAGCCCCAGCATTTT
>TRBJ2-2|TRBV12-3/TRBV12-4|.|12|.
CASSIGGRELFF
TGTGCCAGTTCCATCGGGGGCAGGGAGCTGTTTTTT
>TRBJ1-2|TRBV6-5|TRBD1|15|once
CASSYNRGFYYGYTF
TGTGCCAGCAGTTACAACAGGGGATTTTACTATGGCTACACCTTC
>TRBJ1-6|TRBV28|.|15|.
CASSSATGPYSPLHF
TGTGCCAGCAGTTCAGCAACCGGGCCGTATTCACCCCTCCACTTT
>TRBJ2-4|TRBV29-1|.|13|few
CSVEKATGNIQYF
TGCAGCGTTGAAAAGGCGACAGGTAACATTCAGTACTTC
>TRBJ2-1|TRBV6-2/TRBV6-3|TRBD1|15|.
CASSRGQGTYNEQFF
TGTGCCAGCAGCCGGGGACAGGGCACCTACAATGAGCAGTTCTTC
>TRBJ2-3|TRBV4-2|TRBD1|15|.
CASSQGTGSTDTQYF
TGTGCCAGCAGCCAAGGGACAGGGAGCACAGATACGCAGTATTTT
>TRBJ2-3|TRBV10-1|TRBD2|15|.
CASSDPSGGTDTQYF
TGCGCCAGCAGTGACCCTAGCGGGGGGACAGATACGCAGTATTTT
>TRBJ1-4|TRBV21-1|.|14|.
CASSKREKAEKLFF
TGTGCCAGCAGCAAAAGAGAGAAGGCCGAAAAACTGTTTTTT
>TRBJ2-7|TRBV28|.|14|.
CASSSHNRVYEQYF
TGTGCCAGCAGTTCTCATAATAGGGTTTACGAGCAGTACTTC
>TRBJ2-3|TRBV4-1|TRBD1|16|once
CASSRETGVLTDTQYF
TGCGCCAGCAGCCGGGAGACAGGGGTCCTCACAGATACGCAGTATTTT
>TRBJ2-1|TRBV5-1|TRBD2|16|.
CASSLTSGTSGVEQFF
TGCGCCAGCAGCTTAACCTCCGGGACTAGCGGGGTTGAGCAGTTCTTC
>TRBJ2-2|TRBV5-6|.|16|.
CASSLVAHENTGELFF
TGTGCCAGCAGCTTGGTCGCGCATGAGAACACCGGGGAGCTGTTTTTT
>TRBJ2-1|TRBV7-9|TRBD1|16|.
CASSLATGQGHNEQFF
TGTGCCAGCAGCTTAGCAACGGGACAGGGACACAATGAGCAGTTCTTC
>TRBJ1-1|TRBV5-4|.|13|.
CASSFRGPTEAFF
TGTGCCAGCAGCTTTCGTGGTCCAACAGAAGCTTTCTTT
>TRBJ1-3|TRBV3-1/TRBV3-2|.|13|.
CASSQYRVTTIYF
TGTGCCAGCAGCCAATACAGGGTAACCACCATATATTTT
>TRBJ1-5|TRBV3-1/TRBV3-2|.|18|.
CASSQTYTAAYSNQPQHF
TGTGCCAGCAGCCAAACGTATACAGCCGCTTATAGCAATCAGCCCCAGCATTTT
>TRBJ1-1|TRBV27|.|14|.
CASSWGQGNTEAFF
TGTGCCAGCAGCTGGGGGCAAGGGAACACTGAAGCTTTCTTT
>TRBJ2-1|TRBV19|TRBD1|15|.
CASSIVTGGFNEQFF
TGTGCCAGTAGTATAGTTACAGGGGGCTTCAATGAGCAGTTCTTC
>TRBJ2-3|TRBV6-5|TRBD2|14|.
CAIASGGLADTQYF
TGTGCCATCGCTAGCGGGGGGCTAGCAGATACGCAGTATTTT
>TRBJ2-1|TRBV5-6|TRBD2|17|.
CASSFSGGGPSYNEQFF
TGTGCCAGCAGCTTTAGCGGGGGGGGACCCTCCTACAATGAGCAGTTCTTC
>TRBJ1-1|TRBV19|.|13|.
CASSSLRNTEAFF
TGTGCCAGTAGTAGCTTAAGGAACACTGAAGCTTTCTTT
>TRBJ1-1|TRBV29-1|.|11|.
CSVVVYTEAFF
TGCAGCGTTGTAGTATACACTGAAGCTTTCTTT
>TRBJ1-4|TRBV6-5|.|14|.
CASSLVRANEKLFF
TGTGCCAGCAGTCTGGTAAGGGCTAATGAAAAACTGTTTTTT
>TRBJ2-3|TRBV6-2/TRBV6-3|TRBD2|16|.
CASSIGLAGGQDTQYF
TGTGCCAGCAGTATCGGACTAGCGGGGGGGCAAGATACGCAGTATTTT
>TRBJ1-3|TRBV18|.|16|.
CASSPQQGNNGNTIYF
TGTGCCAGCTCACCACAACAGGGTAATAACGGAAACACCATATATTTT
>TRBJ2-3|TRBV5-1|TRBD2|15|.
CASSLAAGSTDTQYF
TGCGCCAGCAGCTTGGCAGCGGGGAGCACAGATACGCAGTATTTT
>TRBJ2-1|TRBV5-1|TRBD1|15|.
CASSSAGTGRYEQFF
TGCGCCAGCAGCTCCGCAGGGACAGGGAGGTATGAGCAGTTCTTC
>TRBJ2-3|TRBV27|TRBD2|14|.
CASQSGLGIDTQYF
TGTGCCAGCCAATCGGGACTAGGGATAGATACGCAGTATTTT
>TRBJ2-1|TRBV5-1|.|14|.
CASSLAEPYNEQFF
TGCGCCAGCAGCTTGGCCGAACCCTACAATGAGCAGTTCTTC
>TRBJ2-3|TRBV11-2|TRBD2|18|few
CASSFRLAGPTSTDTQYF
TGTGCCAGCAGCTTCAGGCTAGCGGGGCCAACTAGCACAGATACGCAGTATTTT
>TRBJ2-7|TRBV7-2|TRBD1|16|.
CASSLEGAERLNEQYF
TGTGCCAGCAGCTTAGAGGGGGCGGAACGATTGAACGAGCAGTACTTC
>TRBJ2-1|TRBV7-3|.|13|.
CASSPGSALEQFF
TGTGCCAGCAGCCCCGGCTCCGCGTTAGAGCAGTTCTTC
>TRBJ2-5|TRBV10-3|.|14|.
CAISGDSSRETQYF
TGTGCCATCAGTGGAGACAGTTCCCGGGAGACCCAGTACTTC
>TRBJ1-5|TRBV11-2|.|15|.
CASSLDSYPNQPQHF
TGTGCCAGCAGCTTAGACAGCTACCCCAATCAGCCCCAGCATTTT
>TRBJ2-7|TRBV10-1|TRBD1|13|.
CASSEGQGLRQYF
TGCGCCAGCAGTGAAGGACAGGGTTTAAGGCAGTACTTC
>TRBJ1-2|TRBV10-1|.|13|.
CANRRGANYGYTF
TGCGCCAACCGAAGGGGGGCGAACTATGGCTACACCTTC
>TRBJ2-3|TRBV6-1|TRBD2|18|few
CASSGAGRVAMGTDTQYF
TGTGCCAGCAGTGGGGCTGGGAGGGTAGCGATGGGCACAGATACGCAGTATTTT
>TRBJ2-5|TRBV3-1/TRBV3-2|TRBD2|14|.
CASRRGTSKETQYF
TGTGCCAGCAGACGCGGGACTAGCAAGGAGACCCAGTACTTC